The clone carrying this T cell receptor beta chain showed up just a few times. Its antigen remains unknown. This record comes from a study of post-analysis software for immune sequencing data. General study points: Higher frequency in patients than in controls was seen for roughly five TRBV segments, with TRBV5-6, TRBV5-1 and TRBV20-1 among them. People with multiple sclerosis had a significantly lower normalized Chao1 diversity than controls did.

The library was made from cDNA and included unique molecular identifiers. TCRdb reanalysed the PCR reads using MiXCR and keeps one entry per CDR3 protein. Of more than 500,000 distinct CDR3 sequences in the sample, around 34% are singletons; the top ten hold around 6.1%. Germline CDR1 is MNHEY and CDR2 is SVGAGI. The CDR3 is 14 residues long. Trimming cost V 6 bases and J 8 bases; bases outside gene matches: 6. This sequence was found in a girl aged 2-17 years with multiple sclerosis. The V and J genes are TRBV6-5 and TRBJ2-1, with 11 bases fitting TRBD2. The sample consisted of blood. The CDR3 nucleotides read TGTGCCAGCAGGCTAGCGGGGGGCCTTTATGAGCAGTTCTTC. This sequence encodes CASRLAGGLYEQFF.